This T cell receptor (beta chain) is drawn from a study of blood T cell repertoires in COVID-19 (dated by TCRdb to about 2020). With respect to the entire study: Samples covering the acute and convalescent phases of COVID-19 were provided by collaborators in the United States, Italy and Spain. The prospective study material was composed of cDNA or gDNA derived from T cells, B-cell-depleted T cells, or PBMCs. The samples were drawn from two sources: the first 160 participants of the ongoing ImmuneRACE study, and fewer than 1,500 subjects contributed by 6 global collaborators. The repertoires were made available in a free public database intended to serve as a resource for research on the immune response to SARS-CoV-2. Where available, HLA class I and class II types were taken from metadata supplied by the sample provider and were not determined by assay-based typing. The sample metadata nearly always contained a de-identified subject ID, COVID-19 status, age in years and sex. Deeply sampled blood TCRbeta repertoires from subjects exposed to, actively infected with, or recovered from COVID-19 were included in the dataset.

TCRbeta CDR3 regions were amplified from genomic DNA by means of the immunoSEQ Assay, a bias-controlled multiplex PCR. In the original analysis: The number of nucleated cells in each sample was estimated from the amplification of reference gene primers within the assay. To quantify the absolute abundance of each unique TCRbeta CDR3 rearrangement, sequence reads were collapsed and filtered. For each sample, productive Simpson clonality was calculated as the square root of Simpson's diversity index across productive rearrangements. The clones in this table, taken by TCRdb from immuneACCESS, are in-frame only. Not every clone is retained; where verified, under half of the shortfall comes from an unresolved V gene, and the cause of the rest is unknown. V, J and clone size reflect that table, while D and trimming were determined from the DNA. This sample comprises about 380,000 clones, roughly 85% of them detected only once. Of the sample, roughly 3.6% is held by the ten largest clones.

The investigation overall reported the following: How much clinical and demographic metadata was included differed by source and by participant, and the metadata was provided uncurated.

Looking up the germline V gene yields CDR1 MRHNA and CDR2 SNTAGT. V and J lose 2 bases and 0 bases, and a span of 10 bases separates them. The CDR3 numbers 15 residues from cysteine through phenylalanine. The only DNA kept is the CDR3, 45 bases in frame from the first base. To note about this clone: The antigen it binds to is not known. Base qualities are missing; no much larger clone stands one base away.

Whole blood was collected in K2EDTA tubes by collaborating institutions according to the institutions' own protocols. For TCRbeta analysis, collaborators shipped samples as frozen whole blood, isolated PBMCs, or DNA extracted from either of those sample types. The V gene is TRBV6-4 and the J gene is TRBJ1-1; too little of a D gene remains to name it. This clonotype was obtained from a woman in her late teens or twenties with acute or convalescent COVID-19. The sequenced sample consisted of peripheral blood. CDR3 region: CASSDTDRLNTEAFF. The bases read TGTGCCAGCAGTGACACAGACCGATTGAACACTGAAGCTTTCTTT.